These T cell receptor beta chains were read from a single sample in a study of T cells in Graves' hyperthyroidism and ophthalmopathy. TCRdb called the multiplex PCR reads again in MiXCR, with one record for every CDR3 protein. This repertoire shows 140,000 or so distinct CDR3 sequences, about 20% found once; its top ten account for about 67%. The sample consisted of blood. These receptors were taken from a woman in her forties or fifties with Graves' hyperthyroidism that later progressed to Graves' ophthalmopathy. Both conserved end residues are part of each CDR3. D genes are given only for firm matches. Clone size is shown for a subset of rows, as once, few, many or a class of expanded clone.

NA,TRBV4-1,TRBJ1-4,TRBD1,TGCGCCAGCAGCCGACCCAGGGGGGTAGGTGAAAAACTGTTTTTT,CASSRPRGVGEKLFF
NA,TRBV10-3,TRBJ2-7,NA,TGTGCCATCAGTGAGTTGGGCGGTTACGAGCAGTACTTC,CAISELGGYEQYF
NA,TRBV2,TRBJ2-7,TRBD1,TGTGCCAGCAGAGTCAGGACAGGCGACTACGAGCAGTACTTC,CASRVRTGDYEQYF
NA,TRBV7-3,TRBJ2-1,NA,TGTGCCAGCAGCTTAAGGCCCAAAGAGAACAATGAGCAGTTCTTC,CASSLRPKENNEQFF
many,TRBV5-1,TRBJ1-2,NA,TGCGCCAGCAGCTTGAGTAATAACTATGGCTACACCTTC,CASSLSNNYGYTF
many,TRBV20-1,TRBJ2-1,NA,TGCAGTGCTCAGGGTACCAGGGGCTCCTACAATGAGCAGTTCTTC,CSAQGTRGSYNEQFF
many,TRBV28,TRBJ1-2,NA,TGTGCCAGCAGTCCCCCCAGGTTGGGTGGCTACACCTTC,CASSPPRLGGYTF
NA,TRBV7-8,TRBJ2-7,NA,TGTGCCAGCAGCTCAACAATCTACGAGCAGTACTTC,CASSSTIYEQYF
NA,TRBV10-3,TRBJ1-2,NA,TGTGCCATCCTCAACCGGACGGGGGAAAGACGTGGCTACACCTTC,CAILNRTGERRGYTF
many,TRBV18,TRBJ2-5,NA,TGTGCCAGCTCACCACAGAGGAACCGACAAGAGACCCAGTACTTC,CASSPQRNRQETQYF
NA,TRBV3-1,TRBJ2-7,TRBD2,TGTGCCAGCAGCCAAGTAGGGGTTAGCGGGGGCTCCTACGAGCAGTACTTC,CASSQVGVSGGSYEQYF
NA,TRBV6-1,TRBJ1-6,TRBD1,TGTGCCAGCAGTCGGACAGGGGGAGGATCACCCCTCCACTTT,CASSRTGGGSPLHF
NA,TRBV18,TRBJ1-5,NA,TGTGCCAGCTCACCAATAAGGGAAAATCAGCCCCAGCATTTT,CASSPIRENQPQHF
few,TRBV29-1,TRBJ1-1,NA,TGCAGCGTTGAAAGAGGGGTGAACACTGAAGCTTTCTTT,CSVERGVNTEAFF
few,TRBV19,TRBJ2-1,TRBD1,TGTGCCAGTAGTATCTCCGGGACAGGGTACAATGAGCAGTTCTTC,CASSISGTGYNEQFF
once,TRBV5-1,TRBJ2-1,NA,TGCGCCAGCAGCTTGATAGCGGACAATAAGCAGTTCTTC,CASSLIADNKQFF
many,TRBV20-1,TRBJ2-2,NA,TGCAGTGCTAGAGACCCCAAGGTGGGGGGGGAGCTGTTTTTT,CSARDPKVGGELFF
many,TRBV13,TRBJ2-1,NA,TGTGCCAGCAGCTCCCGGAGGGGGCGAGGGGATGAGCAGTTCTTC,CASSSRRGRGDEQFF
few,TRBV5-8,TRBJ2-1,TRBD2,TGTGCCAGCAGCTCCTTCGACACGGGGGGGAACAATGAGCAGTTCTTC,CASSSFDTGGNNEQFF
NA,TRBV20-1,TRBJ2-7,TRBD2,TGCAGTGCTAGATTCCGGGACCGCGGGACTAGCGGAGTCTCCTACGAGCAGTACTTC,CSARFRDRGTSGVSYEQYF
many,TRBV2,TRBJ2-5,NA,TGTGCCAGCAGTGCGGGAGATCGGTGGGAGACCCAGTACTTC,CASSAGDRWETQYF
many,TRBV12-3/TRBV12-4,TRBJ1-5,NA,TGTGCCAGCAGTCTAGGGCTACAGGGCAATCAGCCCCAGCATTTT,CASSLGLQGNQPQHF
few,TRBV28,TRBJ2-6,TRBD1,TGTGCCAGCAGTCCCCGCGTGAGACAGGGGGCGCGGGGGGCCAACGTCCTGACTTTC,CASSPRVRQGARGANVLTF
NA,TRBV5-4,TRBJ1-1,NA,TGTGCCAGCAGCTTGGGGGGTTTCGTCACTGAAGCTTTCTTT,CASSLGGFVTEAFF